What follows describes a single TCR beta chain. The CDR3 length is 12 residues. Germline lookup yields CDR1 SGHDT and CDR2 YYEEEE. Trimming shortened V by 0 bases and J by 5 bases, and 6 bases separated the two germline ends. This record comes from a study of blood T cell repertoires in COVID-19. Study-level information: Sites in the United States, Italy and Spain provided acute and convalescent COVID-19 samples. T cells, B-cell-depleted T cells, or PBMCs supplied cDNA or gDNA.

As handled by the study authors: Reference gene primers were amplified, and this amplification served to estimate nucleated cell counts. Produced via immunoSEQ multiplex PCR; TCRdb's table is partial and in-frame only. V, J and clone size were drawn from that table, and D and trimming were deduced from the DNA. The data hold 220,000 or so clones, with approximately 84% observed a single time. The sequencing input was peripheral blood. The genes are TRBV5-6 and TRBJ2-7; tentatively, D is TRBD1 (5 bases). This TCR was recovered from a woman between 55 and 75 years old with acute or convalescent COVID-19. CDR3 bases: TGTGCCAGCAGCTTGGGCAGGGACGAGCAGTACTTC. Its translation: CASSLGRDEQYF.